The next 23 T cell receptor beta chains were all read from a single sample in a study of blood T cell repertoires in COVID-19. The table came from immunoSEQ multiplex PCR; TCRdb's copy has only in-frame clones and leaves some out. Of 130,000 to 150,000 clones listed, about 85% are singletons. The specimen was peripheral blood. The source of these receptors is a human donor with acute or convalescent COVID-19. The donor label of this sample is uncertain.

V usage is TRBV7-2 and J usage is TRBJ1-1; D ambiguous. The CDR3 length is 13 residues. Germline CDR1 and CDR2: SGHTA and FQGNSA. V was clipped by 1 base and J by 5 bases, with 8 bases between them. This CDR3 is CASSLGLGTEAFF. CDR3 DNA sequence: TGTGCCAGCAGCTTAGGTCTAGGTACTGAAGCTTTCTTT.

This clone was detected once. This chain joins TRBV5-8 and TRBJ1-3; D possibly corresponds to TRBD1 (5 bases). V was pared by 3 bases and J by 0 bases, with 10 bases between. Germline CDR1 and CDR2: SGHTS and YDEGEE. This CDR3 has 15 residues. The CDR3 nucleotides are TGTGCCAGCAGCTCACAGGCTTTCTCTGGAAACACCATATATTTT. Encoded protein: CASSSQAFSGNTIYF.

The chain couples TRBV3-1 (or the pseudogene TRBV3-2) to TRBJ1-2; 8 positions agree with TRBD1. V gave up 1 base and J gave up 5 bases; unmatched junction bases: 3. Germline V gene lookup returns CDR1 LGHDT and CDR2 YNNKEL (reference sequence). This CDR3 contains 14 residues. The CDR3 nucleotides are TGTGCCAGCAGCCAAGGGTGGACAGGGTATGGCTACACCTTC. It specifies CASSQGWTGYGYTF.

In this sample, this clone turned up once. The CDR3 DNA follows: TGCGCCAGCAGCCCCCGGGGCTTACAGGGGCCGATACGATCCTACGAGCAGTACTTC. Amino acid sequence: CASSPRGLQGPIRSYEQYF. The chain links TRBV5-1 to TRBJ2-7, with 7 bases identical to TRBD1. Germline CDR1 SGHRS, CDR2 YFSETQ. The CDR3 extends over 19 amino acids. V lost 4 bases, J lost 1 base, and 20 bases stayed unmatched. The whole variable domain, remainder taken from reference TRBV5-1 and TRBJ2-7, is KAGVTQTPRYLIKTRGQQVTLSCSPISGHRSVSWYQQTPGQGLQFLFEYFSETQRNKGNFPGRFSGRQFSNSRSEMNVSTLELGDSALYLCASSPRGLQGPIRSYEQYFGPGTRLTVT.

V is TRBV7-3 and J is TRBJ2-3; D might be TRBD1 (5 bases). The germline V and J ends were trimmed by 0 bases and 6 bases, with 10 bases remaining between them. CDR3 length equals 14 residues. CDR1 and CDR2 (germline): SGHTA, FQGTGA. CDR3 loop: CASSLTREADTQYF. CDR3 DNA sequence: TGTGCCAGCAGCTTAACCAGGGAAGCGGATACGCAGTATTTT.

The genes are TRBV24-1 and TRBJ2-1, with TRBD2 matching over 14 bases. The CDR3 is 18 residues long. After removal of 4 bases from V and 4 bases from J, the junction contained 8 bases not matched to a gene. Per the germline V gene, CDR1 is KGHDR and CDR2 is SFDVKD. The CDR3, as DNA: TGTGCCACCAGTGACCCTGGACTAGCGGGAGGAGGATACAATGAGCAGTTCTTC. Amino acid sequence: CATSDPGLAGGGYNEQFF.

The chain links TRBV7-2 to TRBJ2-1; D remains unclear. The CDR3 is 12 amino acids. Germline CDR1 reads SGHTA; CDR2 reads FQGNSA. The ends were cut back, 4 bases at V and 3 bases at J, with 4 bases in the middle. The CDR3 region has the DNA TGTGCCAGCAGCTCCAACTACAATGAGCAGTTCTTC. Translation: CASSSNYNEQFF.

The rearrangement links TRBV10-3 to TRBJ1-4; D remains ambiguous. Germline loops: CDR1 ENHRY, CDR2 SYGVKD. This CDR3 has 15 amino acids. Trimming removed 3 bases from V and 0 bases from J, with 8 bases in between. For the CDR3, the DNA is TGTGCCATCAGTGAAAGAGGAACAACTAATGAAAAACTGTTTTTT. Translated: CAISERGTTNEKLFF.

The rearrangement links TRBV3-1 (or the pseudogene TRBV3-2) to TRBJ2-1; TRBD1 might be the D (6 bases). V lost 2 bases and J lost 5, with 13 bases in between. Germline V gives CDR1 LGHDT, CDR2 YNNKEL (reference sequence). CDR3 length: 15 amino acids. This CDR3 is CASSQNGQSHNEQFF. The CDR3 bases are TGTGCCAGCAGCCAAAACGGACAGTCCCACAATGAGCAGTTCTTC.

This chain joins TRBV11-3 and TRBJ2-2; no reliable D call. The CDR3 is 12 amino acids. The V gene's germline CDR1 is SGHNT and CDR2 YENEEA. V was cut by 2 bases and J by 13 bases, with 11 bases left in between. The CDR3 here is CASSLSGFGLFF. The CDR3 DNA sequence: TGTGCCAGCAGCTTATCAGGTTTTGGGCTGTTTTTT.

The CDR3 DNA reads TGTGCCAGTAGTATCACAGGGTTGGATTCACCCCTCCACTTT. This gives the protein CASSITGLDSPLHF. The rearrangement uses TRBV19 and TRBJ1-6, with D tentatively TRBD1 (6 bases). The CDR3 contains 14 residues. The ends were cut back, 3 bases at V and 8 bases at J, with 11 bases in the middle. Germline-derived CDR1 and CDR2 are LNHDA and SQIVND (reference sequence).

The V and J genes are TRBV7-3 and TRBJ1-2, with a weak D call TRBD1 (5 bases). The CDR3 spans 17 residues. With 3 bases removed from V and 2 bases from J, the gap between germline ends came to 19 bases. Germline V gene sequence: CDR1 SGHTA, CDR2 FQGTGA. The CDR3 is CASSFRGGRASNYGYTF. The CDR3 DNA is TGTGCCAGCAGCTTTAGAGGTGGCAGGGCTTCGAACTATGGCTACACCTTC. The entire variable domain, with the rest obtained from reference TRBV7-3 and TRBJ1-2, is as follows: GAGVSQTPSNKVTEKGKYVELRCDPISGHTALYWYRQSLGQGPEFLIYFQGTGAADDSGLPNDRFFAVRPEGSVSTLKIQRTERGDSAVYLCASSFRGGRASNYGYTFGSGTRLTVV.

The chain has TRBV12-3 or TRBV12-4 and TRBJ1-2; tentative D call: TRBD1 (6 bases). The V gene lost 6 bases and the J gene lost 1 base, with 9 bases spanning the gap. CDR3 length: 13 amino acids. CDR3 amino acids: CASSSQGNYGYTF. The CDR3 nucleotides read TGTGCCAGCAGCTCACAGGGTAACTATGGCTACACCTTC.

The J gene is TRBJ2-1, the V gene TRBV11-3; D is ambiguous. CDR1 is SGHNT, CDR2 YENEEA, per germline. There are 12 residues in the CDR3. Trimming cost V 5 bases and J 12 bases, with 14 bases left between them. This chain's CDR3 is CASSLFKERQFF. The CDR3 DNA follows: TGTGCCAGCAGCCTCTTTAAAGAGCGGCAGTTCTTC.

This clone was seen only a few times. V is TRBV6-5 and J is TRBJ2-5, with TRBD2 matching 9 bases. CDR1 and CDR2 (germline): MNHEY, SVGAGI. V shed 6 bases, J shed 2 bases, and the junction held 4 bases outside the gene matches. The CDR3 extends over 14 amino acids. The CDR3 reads CASSLTSGQETQYF. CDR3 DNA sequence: TGTGCCAGCAGCCTGACTAGCGGTCAAGAGACCCAGTACTTC.

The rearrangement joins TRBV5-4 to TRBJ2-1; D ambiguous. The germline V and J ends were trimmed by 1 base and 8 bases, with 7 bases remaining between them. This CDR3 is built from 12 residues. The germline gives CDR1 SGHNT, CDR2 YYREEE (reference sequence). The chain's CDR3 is CASSLPSDEQFF. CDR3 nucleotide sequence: TGTGCCAGCAGCTTGCCTTCAGATGAGCAGTTCTTC.

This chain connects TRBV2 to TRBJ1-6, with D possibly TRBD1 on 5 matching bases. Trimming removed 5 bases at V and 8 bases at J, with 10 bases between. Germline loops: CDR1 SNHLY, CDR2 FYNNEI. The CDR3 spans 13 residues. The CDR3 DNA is TGTGCCAGCAGTATCAGGGAGGATTCACCCCTCCACTTT. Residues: CASSIREDSPLHF.

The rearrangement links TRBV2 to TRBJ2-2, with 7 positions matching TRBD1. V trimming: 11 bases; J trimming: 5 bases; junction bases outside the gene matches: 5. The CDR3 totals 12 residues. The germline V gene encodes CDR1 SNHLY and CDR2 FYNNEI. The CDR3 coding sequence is TGTGCCGGCCGACAGGGAACCGGGGAGCTGTTTTTT. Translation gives CAGRQGTGELFF.

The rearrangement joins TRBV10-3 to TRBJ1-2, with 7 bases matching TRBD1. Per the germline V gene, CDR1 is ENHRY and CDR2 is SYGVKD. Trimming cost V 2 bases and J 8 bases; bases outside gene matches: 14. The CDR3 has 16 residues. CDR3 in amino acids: CAISEDRSEGARGYTF. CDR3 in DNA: TGTGCCATCAGTGAGGACAGATCGGAGGGGGCGCGGGGCTACACCTTC.

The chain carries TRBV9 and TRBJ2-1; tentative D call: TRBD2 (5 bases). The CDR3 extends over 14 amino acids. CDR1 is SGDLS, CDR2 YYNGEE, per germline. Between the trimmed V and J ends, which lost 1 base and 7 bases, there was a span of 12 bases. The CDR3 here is CASSVPPRGNEQFF. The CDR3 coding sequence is TGTGCCAGCAGCGTACCCCCTCGAGGGAATGAGCAGTTCTTC.

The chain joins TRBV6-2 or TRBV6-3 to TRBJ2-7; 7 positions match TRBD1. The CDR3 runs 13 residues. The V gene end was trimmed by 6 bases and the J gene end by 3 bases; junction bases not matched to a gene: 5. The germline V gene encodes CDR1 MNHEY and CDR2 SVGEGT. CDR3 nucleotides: TGTGCCAGCAGCAGACAGGGTGTCTACGAGCAGTACTTC. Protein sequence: CASSRQGVYEQYF.

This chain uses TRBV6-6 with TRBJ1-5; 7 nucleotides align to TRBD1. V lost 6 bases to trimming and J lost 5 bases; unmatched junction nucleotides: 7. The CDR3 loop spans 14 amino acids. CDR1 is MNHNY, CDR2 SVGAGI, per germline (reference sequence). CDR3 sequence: CASRRGTDDQPQHF. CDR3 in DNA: TGTGCCAGCAGGAGAGGGACAGATGATCAGCCCCAGCATTTT.

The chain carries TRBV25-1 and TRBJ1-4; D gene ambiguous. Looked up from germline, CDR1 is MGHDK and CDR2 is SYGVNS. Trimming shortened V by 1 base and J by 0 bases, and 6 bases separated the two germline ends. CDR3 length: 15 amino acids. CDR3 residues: CASSESSATNEKLFF. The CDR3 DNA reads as TGTGCCAGCAGTGAATCCAGTGCAACTAATGAAAAACTGTTTTTT.